This T cell receptor (beta chain) stems from a study of radiation and T cells in renal cell carcinoma (dated by TCRdb to 2018 to 2020). In terms of the full investigation: The samples were obtained from a clinical trial, where primary renal cell carcinomas were treated with 15 Gy stereotactic body radiation therapy and then removed by nephrectomy 4 weeks afterward. Across all 50 or so samples, under 5 million unique CDR3 nucleotide sequences, encoding around 2.4 million unique CDR3 amino acid sequences, were identified. In total, approximately 53 samples, comprising around 25 tumors and roughly 27 peripheral blood samples, were subjected to TCR beta sequencing. What the authors observed across the whole study: No pretreatment tumor biopsies were available, so the baseline intratumoral presence of clonotypes could not be determined. Top tumor clonotypes rose in blood from baseline to 2 weeks post-radiation, then contracted by 4 weeks, suggesting transient expansion of tumor-resident clones. Blood repertoire dynamics were not followed beyond 4 weeks after treatment. Because the trial had a single-armed design, the trial could not examine how radiation dose or scheduling affected the TCR repertoire.

The immunoSEQ kit was used, according to the manufacturer's recommendations, to generate TCR beta libraries from genomic DNA. To prepare the libraries, a first multiplex PCR with proprietary primers was run, followed by a second PCR that added unique barcodes, and a bead cleanup was done after each round. Each sample batch included a kit-provided positive control reaction and a negative control reaction. The final libraries underwent checking on an Agilent 4200 TapeStation D1000 ScreenTape, volumetric pooling, and quantification by qPCR. An Illumina NextSeq500 fitted with a MidOutput 150-cycle cartridge performed the sequencing, running 156 Read1 cycles and 15 Index1 cycles with the kit's custom primers. The pooled library was loaded at 0.75 to 1 pM with a roughly 20% PhiX control spike-in. As for the authors' bioinformatics: The vendor-processed data were analyzed in R, and a clonotype was defined as all T cells that share the same CDR3 nucleotide sequence. In the clone abundance analyses, frequencies in each sample were normalized to that sample's 10,000 most abundant clones. Public T cell clones, averaging fewer than five per sample, were removed before analysis. An abundance difference of at least 32-fold between compartments was the criterion for calling clonotypes tumor-enriched or baseline blood-enriched. Clonotypes expanded or contracted between blood time points were identified with a beta-binomial differential abundance model. Tumor-blood repertoire similarity was measured with the Baroni-Urbani and Buser coefficient, and groups were compared using two-tailed Wilcoxon tests in R. Drawn from immuneACCESS, this table holds only the in-frame rearrangements with V and J called that TCRdb kept. Clones are partly lost; checked studies trace under half to an unresolved V gene and leave the rest unexplained. The DNA was the basis for D and trimming; V, J and clone size are from that table. This sample is represented by around 130,000 clones; 70% to 90% of them were singletons. The ten largest clones take up approximately 2% of the sample.

The intended sense of this specimen's time point label: blood 2 weeks post-SBRT. The treatment or condition label, as the study defines it: 15 Gy SBRT to primary tumor, nephrectomy 4 weeks later. To track tumor-enriched clonotypes, serial peripheral blood was sampled from radiation-treated patients at baseline and at 2 weeks and 4 weeks after SBRT. Every patient's renal cell carcinoma showed clear cell pathology. The QIAamp DNA Blood Mini Kit (Qiagen) was used to prepare genomic DNA for TCR sequencing. Samples were included in the analyses only if all quality control checks were passed. From V the trimming removes 6 bases and from J it removes 7 bases, while the gene matches leave 12 bases of the junction unaccounted for. CDR1 LNHDA and CDR2 SQIVND were looked up in the germline V gene (reference sequence). Counted from cysteine to phenylalanine, this CDR3 has 16 amino acids. Only the CDR3 region is kept as DNA, spanning 48 bases read in frame from base 1.

To note about this clone: Its antigen remains unidentified. No quality values exist for individual bases; no much larger clone is one base distant.

Rearrangement joined TRBV19 to TRBJ2-5; 12 bases in between match TRBD2. The sequence was collected from a woman aged 55-70 years with renal cell carcinoma. The sequencing used blood, collected from a patient whose treatment included radiotherapy and nephrectomy. The DNA sequence follows: TGTGCCAGTAGGCAACTAGCGGGGGGCGTCGAAGGGACCCAGTACTTC. Translated, it gives CASRQLAGGVEGTQYF.